These 5 T cell receptor beta chains were sequenced from one sample in a study of blood T cell repertoires in COVID-19 (TCRdb year 2020). The library was generated by the immunoSEQ multiplex PCR assay. The clones in this table, taken by TCRdb from immuneACCESS, are in-frame only. Not every clone is retained; where verified, under half of the shortfall comes from an unresolved V gene, and the cause of the rest is unknown. The table for this sample lists 150,000 to 200,000 clones; around 80% of them were counted only once. Together, the top ten hold roughly 19% of the sample. Material: peripheral blood. Source of these receptors: an elderly woman with acute or convalescent COVID-19.

V is TRBV18 and J is TRBJ1-3, with 9 bases aligning to TRBD1. After removal of 1 base from V and 0 bases from J, the junction contained 4 bases not matched to a gene. CDR1 is KGHSH and CDR2 is LQKENI in the germline V gene. This CDR3 is 17 amino acids long. CDR3 sequence (DNA): TGTGCCAGCTCACCACTTCCGGGACAGGGCTCTGGAAACACCATATATTTT. As protein: CASSPLPGQGSGNTIYF.

This clone has a handful of counts. This rearrangement joins TRBV10-3 to TRBJ1-1, with D unresolved. CDR3 length: 13 amino acids. Trimming removed 7 bases at V and 0 bases at J, with 9 bases between. Per germline, CDR1 ENHRY and CDR2 SYGVKD. In DNA form, the CDR3 reads TGTGCCATCAAATCCGGGATGAACACTGAAGCTTTCTTT. Its protein is CAIKSGMNTEAFF.

CDR3 loop: CASSLNRGSNQPQHF. CDR3 nucleotide sequence: TGTGCCAGCAGCTTGAACAGGGGTAGCAATCAGCCCCAGCATTTT. V is TRBV7-9 and J is TRBJ1-5; 7 bases are a match to TRBD1. Germline CDR1 SEHNR, CDR2 FQNEAQ (reference sequence). The CDR3 sequence is 15 residues long. J lost 0 bases, V lost 3 bases, and 2 bases had no gene match.

The gene calls are TRBV5-1 and TRBJ1-1; D remains ambiguous. The CDR3 spans 13 residues. Germline V lookup: CDR1 SGHRS, CDR2 YFSETQ. V was trimmed by 2 bases and J by 5 bases, leaving 10 bases between them. CDR3 sequence (DNA): TGCGCCAGCAGCTTAAACGGTTGGACTGAAGCTTTCTTT. Translated, it gives CASSLNGWTEAFF.

This clone was picked up one time. This chain's CDR3 is CASSFGQSHNSPLHF. The CDR3 DNA is TGTGCCAGCAGCTTCGGACAGAGCCATAATTCACCCCTCCACTTT. V usage is TRBV3-1 (or the pseudogene TRBV3-2) and J usage is TRBJ1-6, with D maybe TRBD1 (6 bases). Germline V lookup: CDR1 LGHDT, CDR2 YNNKEL (reference sequence). V was shortened by 5 bases and J by 5 bases, with 13 bases between the two germline ends. The CDR3 contains 15 residues.